A single sample gave rise to the 25 T cell receptor beta chains below, sequenced in a study of CD8 T cells in Susac syndrome (dated by TCRdb to the late 2010s). The receptor library was made with the immunoSEQ multiplex PCR assay. RNA was extracted with the RNeasy kit and about 0.5 to 1 ug was reverse transcribed using random hexamers. TCRdb redid the processing of the public reads, applying fastp at Q25 and MiXCR, and retained in-frame beta chains. Rows merge per CDR3 protein into single entries with the most common DNA and genes. The sample includes 300,000 to 350,000 distinct CDR3 sequences, with roughly 94% observed a single time. 0.06% to 0.075% of the sample is held by the ten biggest clonotypes. The sequenced sample was CD4+ T cells from PBMCs. Receptor source: a human donor with multiple sclerosis.

The gene calls are TRBV7-9 and TRBJ1-2; 7 bases match TRBD1. The J segment lost 4 bases and the V segment lost 5 bases, leaving 4 bases of the junction unmatched. The CDR3 runs 13 residues. CDR1 is SEHNR and CDR2 is FQNEAQ in the germline V gene (reference sequence). Written as DNA, the CDR3 is TGTGCCAGCAGCGGGGACAGCCTCTATGGCTACACCTTC. Amino acid sequence: CASSGDSLYGYTF. Full variable domain (outside the CDR3, taken from reference TRBV7-9 and TRBJ1-2): DTGVSQNPRHKITKRGQNVTFRCDPISEHNRLYWYRQTLGQGPEFLTYFQNEAQLEKSRLLSDRFSAERPKGSFSTLEIQRTEQGDSAMYLCASSGDSLYGYTFGSGTRLTVV.

The J gene is TRBJ1-2, the V gene TRBV6-5; D call uncertain. V was pared by 4 bases and J by 5 bases, with 8 bases between. Germline lookup yields CDR1 MNHEY and CDR2 SVGAGI. The CDR3 covers 12 residues. CDR3 nucleotide sequence: TGTGCCAGCAGTTTTAAAGGGTATGGCTACACCTTC. Protein sequence: CASSFKGYGYTF.

The J gene is TRBJ1-1, the V gene TRBV7-8; TRBD1 aligns across 7 bases. This CDR3 is 19 amino acids long. V was clipped by 2 bases and J by 3 bases; unmatched bases: 18. The germline CDR1 and CDR2 sequences are SGHVS and FQNEAQ. CDR3 region: CASSLRGGRRGRVDTEAFF. CDR3 bases: TGTGCCAGCAGCTTAAGAGGGGGTCGGAGGGGGCGTGTTGACACTGAAGCTTTCTTT.

The chain employs TRBV29-1 and TRBJ1-2; 10 nucleotides align to TRBD1. V dropped 2 bases and J dropped 7; count of bases not matched to a gene: 7. The CDR3 length is 14 residues. Germline lookup yields CDR1 SQVTM and CDR2 ANQGSEA. CDR3 residues: CSVETGTGDPGYTF. CDR3 DNA sequence: TGCAGCGTTGAAACCGGGACAGGGGACCCTGGCTACACCTTC. Looking up the rest from reference TRBV29-1 and TRBJ1-2 gives the full variable domain: SAVISQKPSRDICQRGTSLTIQCQVDSQVTMMFWYRQQPGQSLTLIATANQGSEATYESGFVIDKFPISRPNLTFSTLTVSNMSPEDSSIYLCSVETGTGDPGYTFGSGTRLTVV.

V gene TRBV7-9 combines with J gene TRBJ2-1, with D tentatively TRBD2 (5 bases). Trimming left V 5 bases short and J 10 bases short, with 18 bases between. This CDR3 region has 14 residues. Germline CDR1 reads SEHNR; CDR2 reads FQNEAQ (reference sequence). Here the CDR3 DNA reads TGTGCCAGCAGCCCCCTAGCAATGGTCGAGGAGCAGTTCTTC. Its protein product is CASSPLAMVEEQFF.

This clonotype was recorded only once. The chain is built from TRBV6-2 or TRBV6-3 and TRBJ1-1; 7 bases are shared with TRBD1. The CDR3 loop spans 13 amino acids. V shed 4 bases, J shed 2 bases, and the junction held 1 base outside the gene matches. Per germline, CDR1 MNHEY and CDR2 SVGEGT. CDR3 nucleotides: TGTGCCAGCAGTTGGGACAGCAACACTGAAGCTTTCTTT. As protein: CASSWDSNTEAFF.

This clonotype came up once. The CDR3 here is CASSLAAGSSTNTGELFF. The CDR3 coding sequence is TGCGCCAGCAGCTTGGCGGCAGGGAGTTCCACCAACACCGGGGAGCTGTTTTTT. The rearrangement links TRBV5-1 to TRBJ2-2, with D possibly being TRBD1 or TRBD2 (5 bases each). The CDR3 is 18 residues long. Trimming stripped 0 bases from V and 2 bases from J, with 17 bases between. Looked up from germline, CDR1 is SGHRS and CDR2 is YFSETQ. Using reference TRBV5-1 and TRBJ2-2 for the parts outside the CDR3, the full variable domain is KAGVTQTPRYLIKTRGQQVTLSCSPISGHRSVSWYQQTPGQGLQFLFEYFSETQRNKGNFPGRFSGRQFSNSRSEMNVSTLELGDSALYLCASSLAAGSSTNTGELFFGEGSRLTVL.

This sequence joins TRBV29-1 and TRBJ1-2; maybe TRBD1 (6 bases). The CDR3 runs to 13 residues. The V gene lost 7 bases and the J gene lost 6 bases, with 18 bases spanning the gap. Germline CDR1 SQVTM, CDR2 ANQGSEA. This CDR3 reads CSAPPQGTNGYTF. The CDR3 region has the DNA TGCAGCGCCCCTCCACAGGGAACCAATGGCTACACCTTC.

This chain uses TRBV6-5 with TRBJ2-5; perhaps TRBD1 as D (6 bases). Trimming left V 7 bases short and J 1 base short, with 16 bases between. This CDR3 has 15 amino acids. In germline, CDR1 is MNHEY, CDR2 SVGAGI. The CDR3 sequence is CASKELGTIQETQYF. DNA of the CDR3: TGTGCCAGCAAGGAACTAGGGACAATCCAAGAGACCCAGTACTTC.

This chain joins TRBV20-1 and TRBJ2-3; 15 bases agree with TRBD2. The V gene end was trimmed by 0 bases and the J gene end by 4 bases; junction bases not matched to a gene: 5. CDR3 length: 17 residues. Germline V gives CDR1 DFQATT, CDR2 SNEGSKA (reference sequence). CDR3 region: CSARDHGLAGGPDTQYF. CDR3 in DNA: TGCAGTGCTAGAGACCACGGACTAGCGGGAGGGCCAGATACGCAGTATTTT.

The chain uses TRBV7-9 and TRBJ1-2, with unresolved D. Trimming shortened V by 2 bases and J by 0 bases, and 7 bases separated the two germline ends. Germline V gives CDR1 SEHNR, CDR2 FQNEAQ (reference sequence). This CDR3 is 14 amino acids long. Here the CDR3 DNA reads TGTGCCAGCAGCTTAAGGGAAGCTAACTATGGCTACACCTTC. Protein product: CASSLREANYGYTF. Full variable domain (rest looked up from reference TRBV7-9 and TRBJ1-2): DTGVSQNPRHKITKRGQNVTFRCDPISEHNRLYWYRQTLGQGPEFLTYFQNEAQLEKSRLLSDRFSAERPKGSFSTLEIQRTEQGDSAMYLCASSLREANYGYTFGSGTRLTVV.

The chain recombines TRBV11-2 with TRBJ2-7; D call uncertain. The V end was cut by 5 bases, the J end by 5 bases, with 19 bases between. Germline V gene sequence: CDR1 SGHAT, CDR2 FQNNGV. This CDR3 has 15 residues. DNA for the CDR3: TGTGCCAGCAGCCCGCTGGTCCCCCTTACGCACGAGCAGTACTTC. This encodes CASSPLVPLTHEQYF.

The chain joins TRBV3-1 to TRBJ2-7, with D maybe TRBD2 (6 bases). V gave up 1 base and J gave up 2 bases, with 15 bases separating them. The CDR3 contains 16 residues. Germline V gives CDR1 LGHDT, CDR2 YNNKEL (reference sequence). This CDR3 reads CASSQAIGLPPYEQYF. As DNA, the CDR3 is TGTGCCAGCAGCCAAGCCATCGGACTACCACCCTACGAGCAGTACTTC.

The chain joins TRBV20-1 to TRBJ1-3; TRBD1 agrees at 8 bases. The germline V gene has CDR1 DFQATT and CDR2 SNEGSKA (reference sequence). Trimming at V came to 5 bases and at J to 6 bases, leaving 6 bases not matched to a gene. The CDR3 covers 13 residues. CDR3 bases: TGCAGTGCTCCCCTGGACAGGGAAAACACCATATATTTT. Encoded protein: CSAPLDRENTIYF.

The chain recombines TRBV11-2 with TRBJ2-5; D gene uncertain. Germline V gene sequence: CDR1 SGHAT, CDR2 FQNNGV. The CDR3 contains 15 residues. V lost 3 bases and J lost 2, with 13 bases in between. The CDR3 DNA sequence: TGTGCCAGCAGCTTTGGCGGAGCTTTGCAAGAGACCCAGTACTTC. This sequence encodes CASSFGGALQETQYF.

The V and J genes are TRBV4-1 and TRBJ2-3; 8 bases match TRBD1. J gave up 7 bases and V 0 bases, and 9 bases lay outside the gene matches. Germline CDR1 is MGHRA and CDR2 is YSYEKL. This CDR3 contains 16 residues. Written as DNA, the CDR3 is TGCGCCAGCAGCCAAGATGCAGGACAGGGCACGAATACGCAGTATTTT. This translates into CASSQDAGQGTNTQYF.

V usage is TRBV3-1 and J usage is TRBJ1-2, with 7 bases that match TRBD1. Trimming cost V 1 base and J 9 bases; bases outside gene matches: 2. In germline, CDR1 is LGHDT, CDR2 YNNKEL (reference sequence). CDR3 length equals 12 residues. This CDR3 is CASSQGTGRYTF. CDR3 sequence (DNA): TGTGCCAGCAGCCAAGGGACAGGACGCTACACCTTC.

The chain has TRBV18 and TRBJ2-1, with 7 bases identical to TRBD2. With 2 bases clipped from V and 4 bases from J, the junction kept 8 bases outside the gene matches. The CDR3 extends over 16 amino acids. Germline V gives CDR1 KGHSH, CDR2 LQKENI. The CDR3 region is CASSPGQGGSYNEQFF. The CDR3, as DNA: TGTGCCAGCTCACCAGGTCAGGGCGGGAGTTACAATGAGCAGTTCTTC.

In this sample, this clonotype turned up a few times. CDR3 nucleotide sequence: TGTGCCAGCAGCTTATCAGGGGGCTATGAGACCCAGTACTTC. This sequence encodes CASSLSGGYETQYF. The V and J genes are TRBV7-9 and TRBJ2-5, with 8 bases fitting TRBD1. V gave up 2 bases and J gave up 5 bases; unmatched junction bases: 4. CDR1 is SEHNR, CDR2 FQNEAQ, per germline (reference sequence). The CDR3 is 14 residues long.

CDR3 in amino acids: CASSFIPGTVSSGANVLTF. The CDR3 nucleotides are TGTGCCAGCAGCTTCATCCCCGGGACGGTGAGCTCTGGGGCCAACGTCCTGACTTTC. The V gene is TRBV7-9, the J gene TRBJ2-6, with D perhaps being TRBD1 or TRBD2 (5 bases each). Trimming pared 3 bases from V and 0 bases from J, leaving 18 bases between. Per the germline V gene, CDR1 is SEHNR and CDR2 is FQNEAQ (reference sequence). The CDR3 runs to 19 residues.

CDR3 nucleotides: TGCAGCGTTGAAGATGGACAGGGGAGCAATGAGCAGTTCTTC. This codes for CSVEDGQGSNEQFF. The V call is TRBV29-1, the J call TRBJ2-1; 9 bases match TRBD1. V was clipped by 0 bases and J by 6 bases; unmatched bases: 3. The CDR3 consists of 14 residues. Germline V CDR1 and CDR2: SQVTM, ANQGSEA.

This chain joins TRBV9 and TRBJ2-3; 7 nucleotides match TRBD2. This CDR3 is built from 17 residues. Trimming cost V 5 bases and J 1 base; bases outside gene matches: 13. Germline CDR1 is SGDLS and CDR2 is YYNGEE. The CDR3 protein is CASSSYGGTTGTDTQYF. The CDR3 DNA reads as TGTGCCAGCAGTTCCTATGGCGGGACTACAGGCACAGATACGCAGTATTTT.

V gene TRBV5-1 combines with J gene TRBJ2-1; 7 bases match TRBD2. Germline-derived CDR1 and CDR2 are SGHRS and YFSETQ. This CDR3 region has 15 residues. V was pared by 0 bases and J by 4 bases, with 4 bases of the junction left unmatched. CDR3 region: CASSLGGSHYNEQFF. CDR3 bases: TGCGCCAGCAGCTTGGGCGGGAGCCATTACAATGAGCAGTTCTTC.

The chain has TRBV7-8 and TRBJ1-5; 9 bases align to TRBD1. Germline CDR1 and CDR2: SGHVS and FQNEAQ. The ends lost 5 bases at V and 4 bases at J; junction bases unmatched: 3. CDR3 length: 14 amino acids. In DNA form, the CDR3 reads TGTGCCAGCAGCCACGGACAGGGGAATCAGCCCCAGCATTTT. The encoded protein is CASSHGQGNQPQHF.

The J gene is TRBJ2-3, the V gene TRBV20-1, with a tentative D call TRBD2 (5 bases). Per the germline V gene, CDR1 is DFQATT and CDR2 is SNEGSKA (reference sequence). This CDR3 is built from 14 residues. V dropped 2 bases and J dropped 3 bases, with 12 bases sitting between them. The DNA for the CDR3 is TGCAGTGCTAGAACAGAGGGTCGGACAGATACGCAGTATTTT. Protein: CSARTEGRTDTQYF.